Shown below are 10 T cell receptor beta chains from a single sample sequenced in a study of multiple sclerosis patients with progressive multifocal leukoencephalopathy. Sequencing was performed with immunoSEQ multiplex PCR; in TCRdb, only in-frame clones are kept and a portion is missing. The sample records 25,000 to 35,000 clones, more than 70% being singletons. Time point defined: before natalizumab initiation. Sequencing was carried out using PBMCs. The receptors derive from a human donor with multiple sclerosis.

This chain joins TRBV6-5 and TRBJ1-5; D may be TRBD1 (6 bases). Looked up from germline, CDR1 is MNHEY and CDR2 is SVGAGI. The CDR3 runs 16 residues. Trimming cost V 4 bases and J 9 bases, with 22 bases left between them. In DNA form, the CDR3 reads TGTGCCAGCAGTTTTCGTCCCGGGACAAGCCCTGGGCCCCAGCATTTT. Translation: CASSFRPGTSPGPQHF.

This chain uses TRBV6-1 with TRBJ1-1; perhaps TRBD1 as D (6 bases). Trimming removed 4 bases at V and 4 bases at J, with 13 bases between. CDR1 and CDR2 from the germline V gene are MNHNS and SASEGT. This CDR3 comprises 14 residues. The CDR3 coding sequence is TGTGCCAGCAGTGGCCCAGGGGTGGCCACTGAAGCTTTCTTT. Translated: CASSGPGVATEAFF.

V and J are TRBV5-6 and TRBJ1-2; 7 bases fit TRBD1. J lost 14 bases, V lost 0 bases, and 7 bases had no gene match. This CDR3 is 12 amino acids long. Per germline, CDR1 SGHDT and CDR2 YYEEEE. CDR3 in amino acids: CASSLGDRVYTF. The CDR3, as DNA: TGTGCCAGCAGCTTGGGAGACAGGGTTTATACCTTC.

The genes are TRBV9 and TRBJ2-2, with 7 bases aligning to TRBD1. CDR3 length: 14 residues. Germline trimming cut 2 bases from V and 3 bases from J; bases unmatched to any gene: 1. The germline CDR1 and CDR2 sequences are SGDLS and YYNGEE. CDR3 protein: CASSVTGDTGELFF. The CDR3 DNA is TGTGCCAGCAGCGTTACAGGGGACACCGGGGAGCTGTTTTTT.

The chain links TRBV2 to TRBJ2-3; 7 bases match TRBD2. The V gene's germline CDR1 is SNHLY and CDR2 FYNNEI. The CDR3 is 15 residues long. V dropped 8 bases and J dropped 0; count of bases not matched to a gene: 8. CDR3 loop: CASRETGGSTDTQYF. CDR3 DNA: TGTGCCAGCCGAGAGACGGGGGGAAGCACAGATACGCAGTATTTT.

This chain uses TRBV19 with TRBJ1-1; tentative D call: TRBD1 (5 bases). The CDR3 is 13 residues long. Germline V gene sequence: CDR1 LNHDA, CDR2 SQIVND (reference sequence). CDR3 in DNA: TGTGCAGACCCTCACAGGCTGGACACTGAAGCTTTCTTT. Encoded protein: CADPHRLDTEAFF.

The J gene is TRBJ1-2, the V gene TRBV5-6; no reliable D call. This CDR3 comprises 14 residues. The germline V gene encodes CDR1 SGHDT and CDR2 YYEEEE. V was pared by 2 bases and J by 3 bases, with 11 bases between. CDR3 amino acids: CASSFGRGYYGYTF. Written as DNA, the CDR3 is TGTGCCAGCAGCTTTGGTCGGGGATACTATGGCTACACCTTC.

The chain has TRBV27 and TRBJ1-1; D may be TRBD1 (5 bases). Trimming shortened V by 1 base and J by 3 bases, and 24 bases separated the two germline ends. Germline V gene sequence: CDR1 MNHEY, CDR2 SMNVEV (reference sequence). This CDR3 has 19 amino acids. The CDR3 spells CASSLYFEYKSRVYTEAFF. Here the CDR3 DNA reads TGTGCCAGCAGTTTATATTTTGAATATAAGTCCAGGGTTTACACTGAAGCTTTCTTT.

The chain joins TRBV2 to TRBJ1-5, with D unclear. This CDR3 has 16 amino acids. Trimming shortened V by 7 bases and J by 2 bases, and 18 bases separated the two germline ends. CDR1 SNHLY and CDR2 FYNNEI come from the germline V gene. The CDR3 sequence: CASTFKRGGGNQPQHF. In DNA form, the CDR3 reads TGTGCCAGCACCTTCAAGCGGGGAGGTGGCAATCAGCCCCAGCATTTT.

This clone was seen once. The chain links TRBV18 to TRBJ1-3; no definite D call. This CDR3 region has 14 residues. Per the germline V gene, CDR1 is KGHSH and CDR2 is LQKENI. V shed 3 bases and J shed 5 bases, with 11 bases lying between them. CDR3 sequence reads: CASSPGRERNTIYF. CDR3 coding DNA: TGTGCCAGCTCACCGGGAAGAGAGAGAAACACCATATATTTT.